Listed here is a single TCR beta chain. This specimen belongs to a study of blood T cell repertoires in COVID-19. On the study more broadly: Samples representing acute and convalescent COVID-19 were sourced from the United States, Italy and Spain.

Participants were aged about 18 to 89 years, lived in about 26 US areas, and enrolled virtually. Recovered participants had two consecutive negative NP/OP PCR tests, healthcare professional clearance, or symptom resolution. Authors' data handling: Reference gene primer amplification in the assay estimated nucleated cell counts. Clones were sequenced by immunoSEQ multiplex PCR, and TCRdb holds only the in-frame ones, with some missing. V, J and clone size were drawn from that table, and D and trimming were deduced from the DNA. Among about 380,000 clones, 88% were seen once, and the ten largest hold approximately 1.2%. The sample consisted of PBMCs or T cells enriched from blood (not recorded which). The sequence was collected from a woman aged 18-29 years who had recovered from COVID-19.

For the CDR3, the DNA is TGTGCCAGCAGTCCAGGGGGCGGCAGCAATCAGCCCCAGCATTTT. It encodes CASSPGGGSNQPQHF. The chain has TRBV27 and TRBJ1-5; 8 bases agree with TRBD1. The V and J ends lost 5 bases and 1 base, in that order; junction bases with no gene match: 4. CDR3 length: 15 residues. CDR1 and CDR2 from the germline V gene are MNHEY and SMNVEV (reference sequence).